Below are 29 T cell receptor beta chains sequenced from a single sample in a study of blood T cells in healthy people across ages. Together with a sample-barcoded 5' primer, a J-beta primer mix was included in a second PCR lasting about 6 to 11 cycles. Each CDR3 protein gets one entry after TCRdb re-called the 5' RACE reads with MiXCR. Of 700,000 to 850,000 distinct CDR3 sequences in the sample, 40% to 65% are singletons; the top ten hold around 41%. Sequencing was carried out using blood. These receptors were obtained from an elderly man in good health.

This clonotype was seen only a few times. The chain recombines TRBV6-5 with TRBJ2-1, with 11 bases that match TRBD2. Germline CDR1 and CDR2: MNHEY and SVGAGI. V lost 2 bases to trimming and J lost 6 bases; unmatched junction nucleotides: 6. The CDR3 extends over 16 amino acids. CDR3 DNA: TGTGCCAGCAGTTACCAAACCGGGACTAGCGGCAATGAGCAGTTCTTC. Protein sequence: CASSYQTGTSGNEQFF.

This clonotype was seen more than once but under ten times. The chain recombines TRBV2 with TRBJ2-7; the match to TRBD2 covers 11 bases. The CDR3 spans 13 residues. With 9 bases clipped from V and 7 bases from J, the junction kept 8 bases outside the gene matches. Germline V gene data show CDR1 as SNHLY and CDR2 as FYNNEI. CDR3: CARSSGRLGEQYF. In nucleotides, the CDR3 is TGTGCCAGGTCTAGCGGGAGGTTGGGGGAGCAGTACTTC. The variable domain in full, with the rest retrieved from reference TRBV2 and TRBJ2-7, is EPEVTQTPSHQVTQMGQEVILRCVPISNHLYFYWYRQILGQKVEFLVSFYNNEISEKSEIFDDQFSVERPDGSNFTLKIRSTKLEDSAMYFCARSSGRLGEQYFGPGTRLTVT.

This clonotype occurred a few times. CDR3 residues: CSARDVVGQFF. The DNA of the CDR3 is TGCAGTGCTAGAGATGTAGTTGGGCAGTTCTTC. The V call is TRBV20-1, the J call TRBJ2-1; D remains unclear. Germline values: CDR1 DFQATT, CDR2 SNEGSKA (reference sequence). The CDR3 contains 11 residues. V shed 0 bases and J shed 12 bases, with 9 bases lying between them.

This clonotype showed up just a few times. The chain employs TRBV5-1 and TRBJ2-7, with 9 bases that match TRBD1. Germline V gene lookup returns CDR1 SGHRS and CDR2 YFSETQ. The J segment lost 5 bases and the V segment lost 4 bases, leaving 10 bases of the junction unmatched. The CDR3 loop spans 15 amino acids. This CDR3 reads CASSPQTGGADEQYF. The CDR3 DNA sequence: TGCGCCAGCAGCCCACAAACAGGGGGCGCAGACGAGCAGTACTTC.

V usage is TRBV20-1 and J usage is TRBJ2-5, with TRBD1 as a possible D gene (5 bases). There are 15 residues in the CDR3. From germline, CDR1 is DFQATT and CDR2 SNEGSKA (reference sequence). V was shortened by 5 bases and J by 0 bases, with 16 bases between the two germline ends. CDR3 nucleotide sequence: TGCAGTGCTCTAGGCCAGGGCGGCGACCAAGAGACCCAGTACTTC. Protein product: CSALGQGGDQETQYF.

The chain carries TRBV7-3 and TRBJ2-3; TRBD2 matches at 16 bases. Unmatched junction bases numbered 3, after V lost 4 bases and J lost 5 bases. Germline V gene sequence: CDR1 SGHTA, CDR2 FQGTGA. This CDR3 contains 16 residues. The CDR3 here is CASSWGLAGGRDTQYF. The DNA of the CDR3 is TGTGCCAGCAGCTGGGGACTAGCGGGAGGGAGAGATACGCAGTATTTT.

The chain couples TRBV20-1 to TRBJ2-1; D is unclear. CDR1 is DFQATT and CDR2 is SNEGSKA in the germline V gene (reference sequence). Trimming left V 7 bases short and J 0 bases short, with 10 bases between. There are 13 residues in the CDR3. The CDR3 loop reads CSVELNSYNEQFF. The DNA for the CDR3 is TGCAGTGTAGAGCTGAACTCCTACAATGAGCAGTTCTTC.

This clonotype turned up a few times. The rearrangement links TRBV12-3 or TRBV12-4 to TRBJ2-1; D gene ambiguous. This CDR3 contains 14 residues. The ends were cut back, 11 bases at V and 1 base at J, with 15 bases in the middle. The CDR3, as DNA: TGTGCCTCGACATCGGCAGGATCCTACAATGAGCAGTTCTTC. Its protein product is CASTSAGSYNEQFF.

The V and J genes are TRBV12-3 or TRBV12-4 and TRBJ1-4; no firm D call. Trimming took off 7 bases at V and 3 bases at J, with 15 bases between the two ends. This CDR3 region has 15 residues. CDR3 bases: TGTGCCAGCACTCTCAATGTGGGTCCTAATGAAAAACTGTTTTTT. It translates to CASTLNVGPNEKLFF.

This chain links TRBV9 with TRBJ2-7; D is tentatively TRBD1 or TRBD2 (5 bases each). CDR3 size: 14 residues. Deletions cut 4 bases from V and 2 bases from J, with 13 bases between. The germline V gene encodes CDR1 SGDLS and CDR2 YYNGEE. CDR3 sequence (DNA): TGTGCCAGCAGCCCCCCCGAGGGGCCCTACGAGCAGTACTTC. Translation: CASSPPEGPYEQYF.

This clonotype was counted a few times. V is TRBV12-3 or TRBV12-4 and J is TRBJ2-1, with TRBD2 matching 9 bases. V gave up 5 bases and J gave up 0 bases; unmatched junction bases: 8. CDR3 length equals 17 residues. The CDR3 DNA sequence: TGTGCCAGCAGTCCTCGACTAGCGGAGAGCTCCTACAATGAGCAGTTCTTC. Amino acid sequence: CASSPRLAESSYNEQFF.

The chain carries TRBV10-1 and TRBJ1-6; tentative D call: TRBD1 (5 bases). V lost 0 bases to trimming and J lost 7 bases, with 7 bases between them. The length of the CDR3 is 14 residues. The germline gives CDR1 WNHNN, CDR2 SYGVQD (reference sequence). The DNA for the CDR3 is TGCGCCAGCAGTGAGTCCAGGGAGAATTCACCCCTCCACTTT. Its translation: CASSESRENSPLHF.

This clonotype showed up just a few times. The chain combines TRBV7-3 with TRBJ2-5; D unclear. V lost 5 bases and J lost 5, with 12 bases in between. This CDR3 has 13 residues. Germline-derived CDR1 and CDR2 are SGHTA and FQGTGA. Here the CDR3 reads CASSPQPAETQYF. CDR3 DNA: TGTGCCAGCAGCCCCCAACCGGCGGAGACCCAGTACTTC.

The genes are TRBV20-1 and TRBJ2-7; 7 bases map to TRBD1. The CDR3 contains 17 residues. J lost 2 bases, V lost 6 bases, and 19 bases had no gene match. CDR1 and CDR2 (germline): DFQATT, SNEGSKA (reference sequence). CDR3 sequence (DNA): TGCAGTGCAACCGACCCCCAGGGGGTTGGGGCTACCTACGAGCAGTACTTC. This sequence encodes CSATDPQGVGATYEQYF.

This clonotype was picked up one time. V is TRBV11-1 and J is TRBJ2-1; tentatively, D is TRBD2 (5 bases). This CDR3 has 12 residues. Germline CDR1 is SGHAT and CDR2 is FQDESV (reference sequence). Trimming removed 4 bases at V and 10 bases at J, with 11 bases between. The CDR3 DNA follows: TGTGCCAGCAGCTCATTTACGGGAGAGCAGTTCTTC. Amino acid sequence: CASSSFTGEQFF.

This clonotype has just a few counts. The V call is TRBV7-2, the J call TRBJ2-7; D may match TRBD1 or TRBD2 (5 bases each). This CDR3 comprises 14 residues. Trimming removed 5 bases from V and 2 bases from J, with 13 bases in between. CDR1 and CDR2 (germline): SGHTA, FQGNSA. The CDR3, as DNA: TGTGCCAGCAGCCAGCAGCAGGGACCCTACGAGCAGTACTTC. Its protein is CASSQQQGPYEQYF.

J is TRBJ2-3 and V is TRBV7-2; 7 bases match TRBD2. CDR3 length equals 14 residues. CDR1 is SGHTA, CDR2 FQGNSA, per germline. With V trimmed by 5 bases and J by 14 bases, 16 bases remained unmatched. CDR3 bases: TGTGCCAGCAGCCCATGGGGAGGGAACAGATACGCGTATTTT. Translated: CASSPWGGNRYAYF. Drawing the rest from reference TRBV7-2 and TRBJ2-3, the complete variable domain is GAGVSQSPSNKVTEKGKDVELRCDPISGHTALYWYRQSLGQGLEFLIYFQGNSAPDKSGLPSDRFSAERTGGSVSTLTIQRTQQEDSAVYLCASSPWGGNRYAYFGPGTRLTVL.

V and J are TRBV5-1 and TRBJ1-1; no clear D. Germline lookup yields CDR1 SGHRS and CDR2 YFSETQ. V was pared by 4 bases and J by 5 bases, with 21 bases between. The CDR3 contains 16 residues. The DNA of the CDR3 is TGCGCCAGCAGCGGACCTTTATTGGGCGCGGGAACTGAAGCTTTCTTT. This gives the protein CASSGPLLGAGTEAFF.

This clonotype came up a few times. V and J are TRBV9 and TRBJ2-7; D might be TRBD1 (7 bases). The CDR3 is 12 residues long. Germline assignment: CDR1 SGDLS and CDR2 YYNGEE. With 3 bases removed from V and 8 bases from J, the gap between germline ends came to 12 bases. The chain's CDR3 is CASSGTGGQQYF. The DNA for the CDR3 is TGTGCCAGCAGCGGGACAGGAGGGCAGCAGTACTTC.

CDR3 sequence reads: CASSPNGKSYEQYF. The CDR3 bases are TGTGCCAGCAGCCCAAACGGCAAATCCTACGAGCAGTACTTC. The V gene is TRBV16, the J gene TRBJ2-7; unclear D gene. Trimming took 4 bases from V and 1 from J, leaving 11 bases between them. Germline lookup yields CDR1 KGHSY and CDR2 FQNENV. The CDR3 loop spans 14 amino acids.

The chain carries TRBV5-4 and TRBJ2-5; D gene unclear. The J call may not be correct, given that the DNA end is closer to TRBJ2-7. This CDR3 is built from 14 residues. The germline CDR1 and CDR2 sequences are SGHNT and YYREEE (reference sequence). The CDR3 loop is CASRLDGRSYEQYF. The CDR3 DNA reads TGTGCCAGCAGGTTAGACGGGCGCTCCTACGAGCAGTACTTC.

This chain uses TRBV9 with TRBJ2-1, with D perhaps matching TRBD2 (5 bases). CDR1 is SGDLS, CDR2 YYNGEE, per germline. The CDR3 extends over 20 amino acids. Trimming took off 0 bases at V and 0 bases at J, with 22 bases between the two ends. The DNA of the CDR3 is TGTGCCAGCAGCGTAGTAGGTAGCGCACTATCCTTTGGCTCCTACAATGAGCAGTTCTTC. The encoded protein is CASSVVGSALSFGSYNEQFF.

This clonotype was seen many times. This chain joins TRBV4-1 and TRBJ2-7, with TRBD2 matching 9 bases. Trimming at V came to 4 bases and at J to 2 bases, leaving 3 bases not matched to a gene. The CDR3 contains 14 residues. Germline V lookup: CDR1 MGHRA, CDR2 YSYEKL. The chain's CDR3 is CASSLSGRTYEQYF. The CDR3 DNA follows: TGCGCCAGCAGCCTTAGCGGGAGAACCTACGAGCAGTACTTC.

CDR3 amino acids: CASSVGRRTLSNEKLFF. The CDR3 DNA reads as TGTGCCAGCAGCGTAGGTAGACGGACCCTCTCTAATGAAAAACTGTTTTTT. The rearrangement joins TRBV9 to TRBJ1-4, with D hard to call. The CDR3 has 17 residues. CDR1 and CDR2 (germline): SGDLS, YYNGEE. V was cut by 0 bases and J by 3 bases, with 15 bases left in between.

This clonotype was detected ten times or more. CDR3 region: CSATTGGAGHEQFF. Written as DNA, the CDR3 is TGCAGTGCTACTACAGGGGGCGCAGGCCATGAGCAGTTCTTC. V is TRBV20-1 and J is TRBJ2-1; TRBD1 matches 9 bases. With 4 bases clipped from V and 8 bases from J, the junction kept 9 bases outside the gene matches. The CDR3 has 14 residues. From germline, CDR1 is DFQATT and CDR2 SNEGSKA (reference sequence).

This clonotype was found a few times. The gene calls are TRBV4-2 and TRBJ2-7; D unresolved. The germline V gene encodes CDR1 LGHNA and CDR2 YNFKEQ. CDR3 length equals 14 residues. V was trimmed by 0 bases and J by 7 bases, leaving 13 bases between them. In DNA, the CDR3 is TGTGCCAGCAGCCAAGATCCGGGCTTGAGGGAGCAGTACTTC. This gives the protein CASSQDPGLREQYF.

This chain uses TRBV11-2 with TRBJ2-1; 10 bases align to TRBD2. This CDR3 spans 17 amino acids. Germline assignment: CDR1 SGHAT and CDR2 FQNNGV. Losses at the gene ends were 5 bases for V and 12 bases for J; bases not matched to a gene: 19. The CDR3 DNA reads TGTGCCAGCAGCCCCCCCTCGGGACTAGCGACCAGACGGGTGCAGTTCTTC. Translated, it gives CASSPPSGLATRRVQFF.

This rearrangement joins TRBV11-2 to TRBJ2-5, with D possibly matching TRBD1 (5 bases). Germline lookup yields CDR1 SGHAT and CDR2 FQNNGV. V was clipped by 2 bases and J by 5 bases, with 12 bases between them. The CDR3 runs 14 residues. The CDR3 DNA is TGTGCCAGCAGCTTAATGGGGAAGGGGGAGACCCAGTACTTC. Protein sequence: CASSLMGKGETQYF.

J is TRBJ2-1 and V is TRBV9; 11 bases line up with TRBD2. Losses at the gene ends were 3 bases for V and 9 bases for J; bases not matched to a gene: 8. The CDR3 covers 15 residues. Germline V lookup: CDR1 SGDLS, CDR2 YYNGEE. The CDR3 loop reads CASSADSGRASEQFF. The CDR3 DNA reads as TGTGCCAGCAGCGCAGATAGCGGGAGGGCGAGTGAGCAGTTCTTC.